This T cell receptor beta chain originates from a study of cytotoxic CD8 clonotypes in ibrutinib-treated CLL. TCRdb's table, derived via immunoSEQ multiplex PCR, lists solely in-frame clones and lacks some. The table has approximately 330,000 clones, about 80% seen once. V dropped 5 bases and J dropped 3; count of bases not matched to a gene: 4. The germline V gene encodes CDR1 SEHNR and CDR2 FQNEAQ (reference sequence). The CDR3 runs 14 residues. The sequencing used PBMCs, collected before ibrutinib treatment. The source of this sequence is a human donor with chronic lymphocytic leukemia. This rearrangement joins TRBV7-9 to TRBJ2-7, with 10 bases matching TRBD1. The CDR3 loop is CASSIRDRGYEQYF. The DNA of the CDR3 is TGTGCCAGCAGCATCCGGGACAGGGGCTACGAGCAGTACTTC. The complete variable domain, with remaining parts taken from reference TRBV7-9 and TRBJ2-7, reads DTGVSQNPRHKITKRGQNVTFRCDPISEHNRLYWYRQTLGQGPEFLTYFQNEAQLEKSRLLSDRFSAERPKGSFSTLEIQRTEQGDSAMYLCASSIRDRGYEQYFGPGTRLTVT.